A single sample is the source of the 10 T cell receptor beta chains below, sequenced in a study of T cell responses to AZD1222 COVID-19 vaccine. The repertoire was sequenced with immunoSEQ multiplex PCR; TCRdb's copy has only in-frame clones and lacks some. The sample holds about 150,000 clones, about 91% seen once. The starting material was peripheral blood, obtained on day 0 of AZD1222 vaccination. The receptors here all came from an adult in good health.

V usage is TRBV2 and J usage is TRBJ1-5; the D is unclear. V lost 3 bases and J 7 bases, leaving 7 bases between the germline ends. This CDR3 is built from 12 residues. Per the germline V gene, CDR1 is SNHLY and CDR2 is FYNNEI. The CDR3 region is CASSEARQPQHF. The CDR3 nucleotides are TGTGCCAGCAGTGAGGCACGGCAGCCCCAGCATTTT. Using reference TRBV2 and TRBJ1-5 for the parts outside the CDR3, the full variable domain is EPEVTQTPSHQVTQMGQEVILRCVPISNHLYFYWYRQILGQKVEFLVSFYNNEISEKSEIFDDQFSVERPDGSNFTLKIRSTKLEDSAMYFCASSEARQPQHFGDGTRLSIL.

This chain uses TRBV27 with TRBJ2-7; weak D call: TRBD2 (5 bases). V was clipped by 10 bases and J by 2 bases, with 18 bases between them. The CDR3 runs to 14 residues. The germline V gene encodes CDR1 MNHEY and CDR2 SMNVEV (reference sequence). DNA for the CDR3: TGTGCCACCATAAAGGACTTAGCTGCCTACGAGCAGTACTTC. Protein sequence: CATIKDLAAYEQYF.

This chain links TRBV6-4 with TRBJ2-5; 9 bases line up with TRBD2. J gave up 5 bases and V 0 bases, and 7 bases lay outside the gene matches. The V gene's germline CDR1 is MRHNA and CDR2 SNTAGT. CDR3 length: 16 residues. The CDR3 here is CASSDSISGRGETQYF. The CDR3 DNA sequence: TGTGCCAGCAGTGACTCGATTAGCGGGAGAGGGGAGACCCAGTACTTC.

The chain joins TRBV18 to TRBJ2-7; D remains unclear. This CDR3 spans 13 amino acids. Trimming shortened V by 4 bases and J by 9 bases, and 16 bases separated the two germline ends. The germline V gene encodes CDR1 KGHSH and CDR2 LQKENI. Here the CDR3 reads CASSLDTIDWQYF. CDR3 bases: TGTGCCAGCTCACTCGACACGATCGACTGGCAGTACTTC.

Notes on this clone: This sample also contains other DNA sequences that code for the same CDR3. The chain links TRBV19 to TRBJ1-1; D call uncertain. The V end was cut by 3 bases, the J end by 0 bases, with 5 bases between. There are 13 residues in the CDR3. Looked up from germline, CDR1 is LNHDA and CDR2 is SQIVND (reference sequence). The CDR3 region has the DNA TGTGCCAGTAGTATTTCAATGAACACTGAAGCTTTCTTT. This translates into CASSISMNTEAFF.

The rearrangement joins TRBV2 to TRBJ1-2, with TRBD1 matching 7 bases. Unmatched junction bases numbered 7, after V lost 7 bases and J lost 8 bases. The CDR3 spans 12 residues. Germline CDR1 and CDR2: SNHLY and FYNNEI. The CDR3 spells CASTRQGRGYTF. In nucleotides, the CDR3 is TGTGCCAGCACTCGACAGGGCCGCGGCTACACCTTC.

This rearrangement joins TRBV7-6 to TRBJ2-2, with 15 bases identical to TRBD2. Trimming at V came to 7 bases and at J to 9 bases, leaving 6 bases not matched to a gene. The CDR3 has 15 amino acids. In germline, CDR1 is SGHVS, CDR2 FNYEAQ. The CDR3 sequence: CASKGLAGGIRELFF. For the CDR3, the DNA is TGTGCCAGCAAGGGACTAGCGGGAGGTATTAGGGAGCTGTTTTTT.

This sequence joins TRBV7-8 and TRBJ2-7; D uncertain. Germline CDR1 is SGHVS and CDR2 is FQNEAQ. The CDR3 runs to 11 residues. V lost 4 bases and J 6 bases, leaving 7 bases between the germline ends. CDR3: CASSYNTEQYF. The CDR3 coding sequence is TGTGCCAGCAGCTACAATACCGAGCAGTACTTC.

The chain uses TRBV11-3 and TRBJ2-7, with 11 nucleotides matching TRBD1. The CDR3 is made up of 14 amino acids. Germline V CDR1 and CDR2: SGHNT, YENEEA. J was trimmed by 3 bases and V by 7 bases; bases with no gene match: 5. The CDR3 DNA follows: TGTGCCAGCAACCCCGGGACAGGGGGCTACGAGCAGTACTTC. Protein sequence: CASNPGTGGYEQYF.

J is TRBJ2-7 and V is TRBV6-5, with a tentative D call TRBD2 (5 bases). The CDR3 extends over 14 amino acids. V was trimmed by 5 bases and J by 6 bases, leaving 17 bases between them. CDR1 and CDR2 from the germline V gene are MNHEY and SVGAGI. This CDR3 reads CASSQARGEGEQYF. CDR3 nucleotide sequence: TGTGCCAGCAGTCAGGCTCGGGGAGAGGGCGAGCAGTACTTC.